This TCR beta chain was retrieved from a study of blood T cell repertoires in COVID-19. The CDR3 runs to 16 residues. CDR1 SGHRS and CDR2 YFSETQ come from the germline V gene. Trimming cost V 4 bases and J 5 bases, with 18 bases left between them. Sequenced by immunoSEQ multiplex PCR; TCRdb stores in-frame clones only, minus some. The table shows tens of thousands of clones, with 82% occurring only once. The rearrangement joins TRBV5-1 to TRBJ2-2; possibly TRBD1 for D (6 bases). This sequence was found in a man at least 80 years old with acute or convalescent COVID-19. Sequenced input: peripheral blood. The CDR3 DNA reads TGCGCCAGCAGCGCAGCCGGGACACAAGGGACCGGGGAGCTGTTTTTT. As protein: CASSAAGTQGTGELFF.